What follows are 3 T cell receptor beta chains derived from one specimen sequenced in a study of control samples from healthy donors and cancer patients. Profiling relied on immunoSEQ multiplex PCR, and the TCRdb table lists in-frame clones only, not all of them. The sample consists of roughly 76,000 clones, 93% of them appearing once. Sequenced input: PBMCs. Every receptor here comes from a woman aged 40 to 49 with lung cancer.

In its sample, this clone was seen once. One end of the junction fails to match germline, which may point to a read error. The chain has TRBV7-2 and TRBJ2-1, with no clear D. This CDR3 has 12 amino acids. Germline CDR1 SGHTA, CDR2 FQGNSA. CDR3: CASSLEVGYKIF. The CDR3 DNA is TGTGCCAGTAGCTTAGAGGTCGGCTACAAAATCTTC.

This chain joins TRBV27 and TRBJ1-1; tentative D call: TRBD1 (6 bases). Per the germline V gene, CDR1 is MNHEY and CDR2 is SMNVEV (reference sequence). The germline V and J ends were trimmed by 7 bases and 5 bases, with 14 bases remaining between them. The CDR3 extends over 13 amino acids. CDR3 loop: CASTLRGGTEAFF. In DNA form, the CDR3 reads TGTGCCAGCACCCTAAGAGGGGGAACTGAAGCTTTCTTT.

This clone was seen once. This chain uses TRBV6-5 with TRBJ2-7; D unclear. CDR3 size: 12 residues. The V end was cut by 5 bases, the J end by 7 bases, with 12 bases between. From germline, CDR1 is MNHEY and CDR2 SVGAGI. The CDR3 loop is CASSQPIGEQYF. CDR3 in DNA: TGTGCCAGCAGTCAGCCTATCGGGGAGCAGTACTTC.